These 27 T cell receptor beta chains originate from one sample sequenced in a study of blood T cells in healthy people across ages. A sample-barcoded 5' primer and a J-beta primer mix were used in a second PCR of roughly 7 to 12 cycles. TCRdb independently ran MiXCR on the 5' RACE reads; one entry per CDR3 protein. This table holds approximately 800,000 distinct CDR3 sequences, about 37% found once. The source material was blood. These receptor sequences come from a man between 18 and 29 years old in good health.

This clonotype has just a few counts. The V and J genes are TRBV2 and TRBJ1-2; D is perhaps TRBD1 (6 bases). The CDR3 runs 14 residues. CDR1 and CDR2 from the germline V gene are SNHLY and FYNNEI. Trimming cost V 5 bases and J 5 bases, with 15 bases left between them. The CDR3 spells CASSTQGPHYGYTF. The DNA of the CDR3 is TGTGCCAGCAGTACACAGGGCCCCCATTATGGCTACACCTTC. The variable domain in full, completed from reference TRBV2 and TRBJ1-2, reads EPEVTQTPSHQVTQMGQEVILRCVPISNHLYFYWYRQILGQKVEFLVSFYNNEISEKSEIFDDQFSVERPDGSNFTLKIRSTKLEDSAMYFCASSTQGPHYGYTFGSGTRLTVV.

V is TRBV6-1 and J is TRBJ2-1; 9 bases are shared with TRBD2. The V gene's germline CDR1 is MNHNS and CDR2 SASEGT. The CDR3 runs to 14 residues. Trimming at V came to 7 bases and at J to 7 bases, leaving 8 bases not matched to a gene. CDR3 sequence: CASTGSGGYNEQFF. Here the CDR3 DNA reads TGTGCCAGCACTGGTAGCGGGGGATATAATGAGCAGTTCTTC.

The chain joins TRBV29-1 to TRBJ2-1; 12 nucleotides agree with TRBD1. V shed 6 bases, J shed 6 bases, and the junction held 3 bases outside the gene matches. The CDR3 totals 13 residues. In germline, CDR1 is SQVTM, CDR2 ANQGSEA. The DNA of the CDR3 is TGCAGCGTCGGGACAGGGGGCCGCAATGAGCAGTTCTTC. It yields the protein CSVGTGGRNEQFF.

This clonotype was observed a single time. The rearrangement joins TRBV20-1 to TRBJ1-3; D is uncertain. Trimming left V 3 bases short and J 0 bases short, with 9 bases between. Germline V gives CDR1 DFQATT, CDR2 SNEGSKA (reference sequence). This CDR3 contains 14 residues. The CDR3 region is CSAREGSSGNTIYF. Here the CDR3 DNA reads TGCAGTGCTAGGGAAGGAAGCTCTGGAAACACCATATATTTT.

The V gene is TRBV3-1, the J gene TRBJ2-1, with D tentatively TRBD1 or TRBD2 (5 bases each). Germline loops: CDR1 LGHDT, CDR2 YNNKEL (reference sequence). This CDR3 contains 14 residues. V was trimmed by 3 bases and J by 7 bases, leaving 13 bases between them. The CDR3 DNA sequence: TGTGCCAGCAGCCAGTCCGGGGCCAGGAATGAGCAGTTCTTC. Protein product: CASSQSGARNEQFF.

This chain uses TRBV20-1 with TRBJ1-4, with a weak D call TRBD1 (6 bases). The V gene's germline CDR1 is DFQATT and CDR2 SNEGSKA (reference sequence). This CDR3 region has 13 residues. V lost 3 bases and J 7 bases, leaving 12 bases between the germline ends. For the CDR3, the DNA is TGCAGTGCTAGTCAGGGGCAGCGTGAAAAACTGTTTTTT. Its translation is CSASQGQREKLFF.

The gene calls are TRBV12-3 or TRBV12-4 and TRBJ2-5, with D tentatively TRBD2 (7 bases). The CDR3 has 16 amino acids. The ends were cut back, 6 bases at V and 1 base at J, with 18 bases in the middle. The chain's CDR3 is CASREGGFTAQETQYF. In DNA form, the CDR3 reads TGTGCCAGCAGGGAGGGGGGGTTCACGGCCCAAGAGACCCAGTACTTC.

This clonotype occurred a few times. The chain has TRBV7-2 and TRBJ2-7; 7 bases match TRBD1. The CDR3 sequence is 15 residues long. Germline CDR1 reads SGHTA; CDR2 reads FQGNSA. Trimming removed 0 bases from V and 0 bases from J; junction bases left unmatched: 2. The CDR3 loop is CASSLARDSSYEQYF. The CDR3 DNA reads as TGTGCCAGCAGCTTAGCCAGGGACAGCTCCTACGAGCAGTACTTC.

There are a few counts of this clonotype. Sequence at one end of the junction differs from germline and may be a read error. This chain links TRBV5-1 with TRBJ2-3, with no clear D. This CDR3 is built from 17 residues. Germline CDR1 is SGHRS and CDR2 is YFSETQ. The CDR3 coding sequence is TGCACCAGCAGCTTGTATCGAACAGCTTCAAGCACAGATACGCAGTATTTT. As protein: CTSSLYRTASSTDTQYF.

This clonotype showed up many times. The V gene is TRBV5-1, the J gene TRBJ1-1; D is uncertain. V was cut by 0 bases and J by 1 base, with 10 bases left in between. Germline lookup yields CDR1 SGHRS and CDR2 YFSETQ. This CDR3 is built from 15 residues. CDR3 region: CASSLGLAGNTEAFF. CDR3 nucleotides: TGCGCCAGCAGCTTGGGATTGGCTGGGAACACTGAAGCTTTCTTT.

This clonotype was detected a few times. This chain links TRBV12-3 or TRBV12-4 with TRBJ1-3; D remains ambiguous. Trimming shortened V by 4 bases and J by 0 bases, and 13 bases separated the two germline ends. There are 16 residues in the CDR3. For the CDR3, the DNA is TGTGCCAGCAGTTGGAGGACGGGGAGCTCTGGAAACACCATATATTTT. This translates into CASSWRTGSSGNTIYF.

The genes are TRBV4-3 and TRBJ2-3; the D is unclear. Germline V gene lookup returns CDR1 LGHNA and CDR2 YSLEER. Trimming took 3 bases from V and 6 from J, leaving 16 bases between them. This CDR3 has 15 residues. CDR3 residues: CASSQGPGARDTQYF. CDR3 bases: TGCGCCAGCAGCCAGGGCCCAGGAGCCAGGGATACGCAGTATTTT.

Only one count was recorded for this clonotype. The V and J genes are TRBV14 and TRBJ2-7; 7 bases are shared with TRBD1. V lost 1 base to trimming and J lost 7 bases; unmatched junction nucleotides: 10. CDR3 size: 15 residues. CDR1 and CDR2 (germline): SGHDN, FVKESK. This chain's CDR3 is CASSQVVTGSNEQYF. In DNA, the CDR3 is TGTGCCAGCAGCCAAGTTGTGACAGGGTCCAATGAGCAGTACTTC.

This clonotype was seen a single time. V and J are TRBV20-1 and TRBJ1-2, with 7 bases aligning to TRBD1. V dropped 0 bases and J dropped 5; count of bases not matched to a gene: 15. The CDR3 runs 17 residues. Germline V gene sequence: CDR1 DFQATT, CDR2 SNEGSKA (reference sequence). The CDR3 DNA follows: TGCAGTGCTAGAGACGTATCGGACAGGCGAACAGATTATGGCTACACCTTC. It codes for CSARDVSDRRTDYGYTF.

The chain combines TRBV29-1 with TRBJ2-5; 7 bases are a match to TRBD2. The end of the DNA fits TRBJ2-7 better, so the J call may be wrong. CDR1 is SQVTM, CDR2 ANQGSEA, per germline. The CDR3 consists of 11 residues. The CDR3 loop reads CSVGGGYEQYF. The CDR3 bases are TGCAGCGTGGGGGGGGGCTACGAGCAGTACTTC.

The V call is TRBV7-9, the J call TRBJ2-4; 12 positions match TRBD2. The J call may not be correct, given that the DNA end is closer to TRBJ2-7. From germline, CDR1 is SEHNR and CDR2 FQNEAQ (reference sequence). This CDR3 spans 17 amino acids. The CDR3 reads CASSRERTSGIGYEQYF. DNA of the CDR3: TGTGCCAGCAGCCGAGAGAGGACTAGCGGGATCGGATACGAGCAGTACTTC.

V and J are TRBV4-2 and TRBJ1-1; no clear D. With 0 bases removed from V and 5 bases from J, the gap between germline ends came to 13 bases. Germline CDR1 LGHNA, CDR2 YNFKEQ. The CDR3 sequence is 15 residues long. CDR3 DNA sequence: TGTGCCAGCAGCCAAGATCGTTTCGCGGTTACTGAAGCTTTCTTT. It specifies CASSQDRFAVTEAFF.

V usage is TRBV28 and J usage is TRBJ1-1, with D uncertain. Germline lookup yields CDR1 MDHEN and CDR2 SYDVKM. Trimming removed 1 base at V and 7 bases at J, with 10 bases between. This CDR3 has 13 residues. CDR3 in amino acids: CASSLSAGYEAFF. The CDR3 nucleotides are TGTGCCAGCAGTTTATCCGCCGGGTATGAAGCTTTCTTT.

In this sample, this clonotype turned up many times. The chain uses TRBV7-2 and TRBJ2-1; 7 bases are a match to TRBD2. Trimming at V came to 1 base and at J to 4 bases, leaving 7 bases not matched to a gene. This CDR3 is built from 16 residues. The germline V gene encodes CDR1 SGHTA and CDR2 FQGNSA. This CDR3 reads CASSLGVLAEYNEQFF. In DNA form, the CDR3 reads TGTGCCAGCAGCTTAGGCGTCCTAGCGGAGTACAATGAGCAGTTCTTC.

This chain uses TRBV29-1 with TRBJ1-1; D perhaps matches TRBD1 (6 bases). CDR1 is SQVTM, CDR2 ANQGSEA, per germline. Trimming cost V 5 bases and J 2 bases, with 9 bases left between them. The CDR3 has 12 amino acids. CDR3 nucleotide sequence: TGCAGCGTTCGGACAGATAACACTGAAGCTTTCTTT. As protein: CSVRTDNTEAFF.

At least ten counts were recorded for this clonotype. The genes are TRBV20-1 and TRBJ1-2, with 7 bases lining up with TRBD1. V gave up 1 base and J gave up 4 bases; unmatched junction bases: 3. This CDR3 has 13 residues. CDR1 and CDR2 from the germline V gene are DFQATT and SNEGSKA (reference sequence). CDR3 nucleotide sequence: TGCAGTGCTAGAGGGGACAGCGGCTATGGCTACACCTTC. It encodes CSARGDSGYGYTF.

The sample holds a few counts of this clonotype. The chain is built from TRBV6-5 and TRBJ2-4; D is perhaps TRBD1 or TRBD2 (5 bases each). Trimming took off 0 bases at V and 13 bases at J, with 19 bases between the two ends. Germline CDR1 MNHEY, CDR2 SVGAGI. This CDR3 is built from 15 residues. CDR3 sequence reads: CASSYSSGTYNEQYF. The CDR3 nucleotides are TGTGCCAGCAGTTACTCCTCAGGGACCTACAATGAGCAGTACTTC.

This clonotype appeared a few times. This rearrangement joins TRBV4-2 to TRBJ1-2; the D gene is possibly TRBD1 (5 bases). This CDR3 contains 13 residues. V was trimmed by 0 bases and J by 9 bases, leaving 11 bases between them. The V gene's germline CDR1 is LGHNA and CDR2 YNFKEQ. CDR3 in amino acids: CASSQDGGFRYTF. CDR3 DNA: TGTGCCAGCAGCCAAGACGGGGGTTTCCGCTACACCTTC.

The CDR3 nucleotides read TGTGCCAGCACCCCTGACCCGGGACTAGCGGGGGATCCTACAGATACGCAGTATTTT. This codes for CASTPDPGLAGDPTDTQYF. The chain couples TRBV28 to TRBJ2-3; 14 bases are shared with TRBD2. The CDR3 contains 19 residues. Per germline, CDR1 MDHEN and CDR2 SYDVKM. Trimming removed 7 bases from V and 3 bases from J; junction bases left unmatched: 15.

This clonotype was picked up many times. This chain joins TRBV12-3 or TRBV12-4 and TRBJ1-2; 7 nucleotides line up with TRBD1. J was trimmed by 6 bases and V by 6 bases; bases with no gene match: 10. The CDR3 is 14 residues long. The CDR3 DNA reads TGTGCCAGCAGCCCCCAGGGGGGGCACGATGGCTACACCTTC. This codes for CASSPQGGHDGYTF.

This clonotype was counted a few times. CDR3 DNA: TGTGCCAGCAGCTTCACTACCGGGACAGGGAAGTCCTACGAGCAGTACTTC. This sequence encodes CASSFTTGTGKSYEQYF. The J gene is TRBJ2-7, the V gene TRBV5-5; 9 bases align to TRBD1. This CDR3 has 17 residues. Germline V gives CDR1 SGHKS, CDR2 YYEKEE (reference sequence). V lost 2 bases and J lost 1; bases outside the gene matches: 10.

The chain employs TRBV12-3 or TRBV12-4 and TRBJ1-5, with 7 positions matching TRBD1. The CDR3 is 14 residues long. V dropped 3 bases and J dropped 5; count of bases not matched to a gene: 4. For the CDR3, the DNA is TGTGCCAGCAGTTTGCAGGGGGATGATCAGCCCCAGCATTTT. It encodes CASSLQGDDQPQHF.